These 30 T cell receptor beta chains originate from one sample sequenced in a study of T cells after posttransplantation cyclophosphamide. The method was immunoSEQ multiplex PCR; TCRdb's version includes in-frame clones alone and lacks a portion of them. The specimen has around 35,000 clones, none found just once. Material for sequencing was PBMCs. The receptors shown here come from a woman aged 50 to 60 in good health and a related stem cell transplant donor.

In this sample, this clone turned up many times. The CDR3 protein is CASSRTSGSSPGANVLTF. In nucleotides, the CDR3 is TGTGCCAGCAGCCGGACTAGCGGGAGTTCTCCTGGGGCCAACGTCCTGACTTTC. The chain carries TRBV7-3 and TRBJ2-6; 13 bases map to TRBD2. The germline CDR1 and CDR2 sequences are SGHTA and FQGTGA. Trimming at V came to 5 bases and at J to 2 bases, leaving 6 bases not matched to a gene. The CDR3 extends over 18 amino acids.

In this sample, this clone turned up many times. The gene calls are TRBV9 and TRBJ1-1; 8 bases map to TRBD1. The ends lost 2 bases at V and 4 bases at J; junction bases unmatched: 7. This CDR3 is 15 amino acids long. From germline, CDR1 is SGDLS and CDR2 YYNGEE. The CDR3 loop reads CASSVRGQGGTEAFF. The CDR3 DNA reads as TGTGCCAGCAGCGTTCGAGGACAGGGAGGCACTGAAGCTTTCTTT.

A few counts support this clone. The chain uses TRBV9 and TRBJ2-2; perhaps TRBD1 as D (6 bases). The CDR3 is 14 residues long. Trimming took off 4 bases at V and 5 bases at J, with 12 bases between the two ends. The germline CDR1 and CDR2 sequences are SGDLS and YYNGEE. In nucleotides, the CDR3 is TGTGCCAGCAGCTACAGGGTGGGAACCGGGGAGCTGTTTTTT. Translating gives CASSYRVGTGELFF.

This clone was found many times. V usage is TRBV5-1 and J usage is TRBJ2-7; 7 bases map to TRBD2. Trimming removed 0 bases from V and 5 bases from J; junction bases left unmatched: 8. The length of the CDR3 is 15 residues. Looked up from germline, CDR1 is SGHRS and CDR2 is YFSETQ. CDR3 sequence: CASSLGGSGAHEQYF. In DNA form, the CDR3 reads TGCGCCAGCAGCTTGGGGGGGAGCGGGGCCCACGAGCAGTACTTC.

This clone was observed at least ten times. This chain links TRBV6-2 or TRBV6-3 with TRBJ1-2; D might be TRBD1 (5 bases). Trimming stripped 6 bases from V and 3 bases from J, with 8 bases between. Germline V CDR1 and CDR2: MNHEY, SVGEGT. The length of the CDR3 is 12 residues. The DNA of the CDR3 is TGTGCCAGCAGCGGGGGGGACTATGGCTACACCTTC. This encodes CASSGGDYGYTF.

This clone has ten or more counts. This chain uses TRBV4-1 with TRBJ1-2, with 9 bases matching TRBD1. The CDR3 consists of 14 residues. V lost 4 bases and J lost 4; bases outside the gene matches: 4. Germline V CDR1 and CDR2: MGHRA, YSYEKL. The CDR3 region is CASSRTGVAYGYTF. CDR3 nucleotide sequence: TGCGCCAGCAGCCGGACAGGGGTCGCCTATGGCTACACCTTC.

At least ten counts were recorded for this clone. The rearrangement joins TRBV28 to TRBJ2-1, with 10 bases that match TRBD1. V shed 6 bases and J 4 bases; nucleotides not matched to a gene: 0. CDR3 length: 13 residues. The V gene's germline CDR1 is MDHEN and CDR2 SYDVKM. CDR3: CASRGQGYNEQFF. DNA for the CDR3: TGTGCCAGCAGGGGACAGGGGTACAATGAGCAGTTCTTC.

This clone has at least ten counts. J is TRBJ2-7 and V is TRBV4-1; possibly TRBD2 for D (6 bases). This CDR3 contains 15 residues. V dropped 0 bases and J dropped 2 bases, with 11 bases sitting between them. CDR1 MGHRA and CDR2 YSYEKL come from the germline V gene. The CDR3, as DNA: TGCGCCAGCAGCCAAGAAGCGGGTAATACCTACGAGCAGTACTTC. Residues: CASSQEAGNTYEQYF.

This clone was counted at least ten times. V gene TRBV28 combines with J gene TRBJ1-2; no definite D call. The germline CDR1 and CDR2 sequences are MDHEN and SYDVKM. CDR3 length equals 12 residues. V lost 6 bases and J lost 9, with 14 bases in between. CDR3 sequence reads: CASSTPASRYTF. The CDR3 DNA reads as TGTGCCAGCAGCACCCCCGCGAGTCGCTACACCTTC.

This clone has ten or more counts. CDR3 residues: CASNAGRAYGYTF. In nucleotides, the CDR3 is TGTGCCAGCAACGCAGGGAGGGCCTATGGCTACACCTTC. The chain has TRBV6-4 and TRBJ1-2; a weak D match, TRBD1 (5 bases). This CDR3 has 13 amino acids. Trimming removed 7 bases at V and 4 bases at J, with 13 bases between. Germline values: CDR1 MRHNA, CDR2 SNTAGT.

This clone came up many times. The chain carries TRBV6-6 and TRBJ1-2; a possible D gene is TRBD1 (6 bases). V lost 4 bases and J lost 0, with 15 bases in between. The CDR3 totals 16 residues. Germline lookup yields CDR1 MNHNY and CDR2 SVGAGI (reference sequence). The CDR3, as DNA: TGTGCCAGCAGTTTCGGACAGTCGACCACTAACTATGGCTACACCTTC. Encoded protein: CASSFGQSTTNYGYTF.

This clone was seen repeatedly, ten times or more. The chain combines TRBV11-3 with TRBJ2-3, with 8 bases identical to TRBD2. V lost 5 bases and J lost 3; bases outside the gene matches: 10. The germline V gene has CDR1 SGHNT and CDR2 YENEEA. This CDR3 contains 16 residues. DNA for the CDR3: TGTGCCAGCAGCCATCGAGCGGGAGCGGGTACAGATACGCAGTATTTT. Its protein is CASSHRAGAGTDTQYF. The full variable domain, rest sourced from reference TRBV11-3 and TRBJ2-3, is EAGVVQSPRYKIIEKKQPVAFWCNPISGHNTLYWYLQNLGQGPELLIRYENEEAVDDSQLPKDRFSAERLKGVDSTLKIQPAELGDSAVYLCASSHRAGAGTDTQYFGPGTRLTVL.

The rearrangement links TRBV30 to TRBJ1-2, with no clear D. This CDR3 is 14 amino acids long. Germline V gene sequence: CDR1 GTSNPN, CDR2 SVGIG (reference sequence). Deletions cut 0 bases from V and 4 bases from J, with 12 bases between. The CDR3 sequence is CAWSVLGRSYGYTF. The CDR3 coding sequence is TGTGCCTGGAGTGTACTAGGGCGCTCCTATGGCTACACCTTC.

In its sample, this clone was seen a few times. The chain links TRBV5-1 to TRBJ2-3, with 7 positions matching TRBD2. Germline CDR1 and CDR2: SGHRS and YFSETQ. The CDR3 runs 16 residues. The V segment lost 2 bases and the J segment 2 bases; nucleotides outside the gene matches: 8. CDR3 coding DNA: TGCGCCAGCAGCTTTATCGCTAGCGGACTCACAGATACGCAGTATTTT. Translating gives CASSFIASGLTDTQYF.

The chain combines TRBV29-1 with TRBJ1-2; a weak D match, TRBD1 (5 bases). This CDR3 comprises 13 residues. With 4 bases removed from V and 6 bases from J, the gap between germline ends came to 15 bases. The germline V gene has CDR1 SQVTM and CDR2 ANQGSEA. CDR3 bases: TGCAGCGTTGCCCCCGTCAGGGTTGATGGCTACACCTTC. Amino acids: CSVAPVRVDGYTF.

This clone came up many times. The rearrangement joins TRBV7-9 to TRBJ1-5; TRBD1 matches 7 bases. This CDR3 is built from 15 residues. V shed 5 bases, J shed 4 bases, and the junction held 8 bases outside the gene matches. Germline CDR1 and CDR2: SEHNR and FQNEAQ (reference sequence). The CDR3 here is CASSPLGQRNQPQHF. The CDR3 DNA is TGTGCCAGCAGCCCCCTGGGACAGCGAAATCAGCCCCAGCATTTT. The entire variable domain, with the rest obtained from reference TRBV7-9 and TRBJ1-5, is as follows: DTGVSQNPRHKITKRGQNVTFRCDPISEHNRLYWYRQTLGQGPEFLTYFQNEAQLEKSRLLSDRFSAERPKGSFSTLEIQRTEQGDSAMYLCASSPLGQRNQPQHFGDGTRLSIL.

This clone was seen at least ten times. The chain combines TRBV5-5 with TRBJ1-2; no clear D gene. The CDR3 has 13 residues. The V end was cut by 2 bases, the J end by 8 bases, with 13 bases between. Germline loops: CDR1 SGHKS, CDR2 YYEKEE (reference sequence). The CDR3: CASSFIWSYGYTF. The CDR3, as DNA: TGTGCCAGCAGCTTTATATGGTCCTACGGCTACACCTTC.

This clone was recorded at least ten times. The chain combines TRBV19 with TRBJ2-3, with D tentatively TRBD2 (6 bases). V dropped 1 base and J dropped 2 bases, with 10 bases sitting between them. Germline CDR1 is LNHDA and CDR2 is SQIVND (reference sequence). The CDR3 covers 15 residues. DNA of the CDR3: TGTGCCAGTAGTATAGCTAGCGTCTCCACAGATACGCAGTATTTT. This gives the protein CASSIASVSTDTQYF. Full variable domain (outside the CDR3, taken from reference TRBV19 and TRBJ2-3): DGGITQSPKYLFRKEGQNVTLSCEQNLNHDAMYWYRQDPGQGLRLIYYSQIVNDFQKGDIAEGYSVSREKKESFPLTVTSAQKNPTAFYLCASSIASVSTDTQYFGPGTRLTVL.

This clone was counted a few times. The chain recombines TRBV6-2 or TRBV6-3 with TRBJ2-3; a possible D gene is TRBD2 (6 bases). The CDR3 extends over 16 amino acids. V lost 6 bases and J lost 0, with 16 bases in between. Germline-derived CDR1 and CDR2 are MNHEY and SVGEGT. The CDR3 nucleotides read TGTGCCAGCAGGCCTACAGCGGGCAGGAGCACAGATACGCAGTATTTT. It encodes CASRPTAGRSTDTQYF.

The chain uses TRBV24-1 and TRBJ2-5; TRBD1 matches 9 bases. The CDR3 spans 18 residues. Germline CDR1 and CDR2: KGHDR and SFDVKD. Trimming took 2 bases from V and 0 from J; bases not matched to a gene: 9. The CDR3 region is CATSDSYPDRGYQETQYF. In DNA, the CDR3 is TGTGCCACCAGTGATTCTTACCCGGACAGGGGCTACCAAGAGACCCAGTACTTC.

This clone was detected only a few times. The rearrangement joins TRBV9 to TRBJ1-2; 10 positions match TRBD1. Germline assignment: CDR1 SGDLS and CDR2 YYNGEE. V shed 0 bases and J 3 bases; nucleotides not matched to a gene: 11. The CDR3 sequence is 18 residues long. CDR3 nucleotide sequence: TGTGCCAGCAGCGTAGGGGGGACAGGGGTCTCTCCTGACTATGGCTACACCTTC. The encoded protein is CASSVGGTGVSPDYGYTF.

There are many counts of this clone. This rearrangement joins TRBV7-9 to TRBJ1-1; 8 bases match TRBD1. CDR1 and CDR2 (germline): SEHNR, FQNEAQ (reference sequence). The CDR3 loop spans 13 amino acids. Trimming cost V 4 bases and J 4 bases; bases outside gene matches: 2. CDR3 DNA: TGTGCCAGCAGCTGGACAGGGCGCACTGAAGCTTTCTTT. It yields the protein CASSWTGRTEAFF.

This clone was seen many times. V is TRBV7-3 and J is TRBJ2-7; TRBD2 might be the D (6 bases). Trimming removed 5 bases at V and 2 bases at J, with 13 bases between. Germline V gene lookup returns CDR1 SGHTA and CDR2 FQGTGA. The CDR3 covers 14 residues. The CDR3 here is CASSPGPGAYEQYF. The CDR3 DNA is TGTGCCAGCAGCCCCGGGCCGGGGGCCTACGAGCAGTACTTC.

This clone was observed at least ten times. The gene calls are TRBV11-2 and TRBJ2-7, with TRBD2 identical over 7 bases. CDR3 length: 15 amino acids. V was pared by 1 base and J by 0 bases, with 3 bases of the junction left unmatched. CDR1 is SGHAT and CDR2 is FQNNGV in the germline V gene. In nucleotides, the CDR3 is TGTGCCAGCAGCTTAGTGCTAGCGGTCTCCTACGAGCAGTACTTC. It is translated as CASSLVLAVSYEQYF. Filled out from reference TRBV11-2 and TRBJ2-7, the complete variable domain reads EAGVAQSPRYKIIEKRQSVAFWCNPISGHATLYWYQQILGQGPKLLIQFQNNGVVDDSQLPKDRFSAERLKGVDSTLKIQPAKLEDSAVYLCASSLVLAVSYEQYFGPGTRLTVT.

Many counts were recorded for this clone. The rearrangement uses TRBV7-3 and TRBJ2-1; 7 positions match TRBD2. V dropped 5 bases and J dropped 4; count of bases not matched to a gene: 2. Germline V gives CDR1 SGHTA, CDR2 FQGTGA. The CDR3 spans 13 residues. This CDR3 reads CASSTLAYNEQFF. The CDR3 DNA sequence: TGTGCCAGCAGCACACTAGCGTACAATGAGCAGTTCTTC. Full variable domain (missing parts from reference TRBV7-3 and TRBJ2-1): GAGVSQTPSNKVTEKGKYVELRCDPISGHTALYWYRQSLGQGPEFLIYFQGTGAADDSGLPNDRFFAVRPEGSVSTLKIQRTERGDSAVYLCASSTLAYNEQFFGPGTRLTVL.

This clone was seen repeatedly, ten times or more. CDR3 loop: CASSPGSSWNTEAFF. The CDR3 bases are TGTGCCAGCAGCCCCGGGTCTTCCTGGAACACTGAAGCTTTCTTT. The chain couples TRBV7-3 to TRBJ1-1, with no clear D. Germline loops: CDR1 SGHTA, CDR2 FQGTGA. V was pared by 5 bases and J by 1 base, with 14 bases between. This CDR3 is 15 amino acids long.

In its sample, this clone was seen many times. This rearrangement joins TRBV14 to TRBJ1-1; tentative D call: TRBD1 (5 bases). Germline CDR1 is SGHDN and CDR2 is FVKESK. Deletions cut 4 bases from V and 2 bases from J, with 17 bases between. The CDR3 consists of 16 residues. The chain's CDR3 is CASSLLEQARNTEAFF. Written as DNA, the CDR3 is TGTGCCAGCAGCCTCCTAGAACAGGCCCGCAACACTGAAGCTTTCTTT.

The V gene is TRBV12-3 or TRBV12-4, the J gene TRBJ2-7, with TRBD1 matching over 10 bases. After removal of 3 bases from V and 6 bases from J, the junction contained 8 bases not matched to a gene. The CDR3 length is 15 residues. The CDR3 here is CASSLDRGIMVEQYF. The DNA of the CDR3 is TGTGCCAGCAGTTTGGACAGGGGGATCATGGTCGAGCAGTACTTC.

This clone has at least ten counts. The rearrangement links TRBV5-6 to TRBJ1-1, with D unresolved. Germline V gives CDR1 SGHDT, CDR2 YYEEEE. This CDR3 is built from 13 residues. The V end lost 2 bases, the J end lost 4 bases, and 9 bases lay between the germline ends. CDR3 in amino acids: CASSFQEVTEAFF. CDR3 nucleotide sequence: TGTGCCAGCAGCTTCCAGGAGGTCACTGAAGCTTTCTTT.

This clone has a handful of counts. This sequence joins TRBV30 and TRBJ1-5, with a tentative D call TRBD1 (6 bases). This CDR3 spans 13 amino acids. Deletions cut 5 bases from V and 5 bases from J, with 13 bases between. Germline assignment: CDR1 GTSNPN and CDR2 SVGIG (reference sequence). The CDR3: CAWGNRVDQPQHF. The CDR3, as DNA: TGTGCCTGGGGTAACAGGGTGGATCAGCCCCAGCATTTT.